This TCR beta chain was sequenced for a study of CD8 T cells in Susac syndrome. It was with random hexamers that 0.5 to 1 ug RNA was reverse transcribed. The amplification used immunoSEQ multiplex PCR on TCR beta CDR3; it spanned 54 Vbeta and 13 Jbeta. TCRdb itself ran the immunoSEQ multiplex PCR reads through MiXCR, one entry per CDR3 protein. Found here are around 130,000 distinct CDR3 sequences, 85% to 95% of them singletons; the top ten hold 0.095% to 0.14%. This CDR3 has 13 residues. Trimming removed 1 base from V and 7 bases from J, with 11 bases in between. Germline V gene lookup returns CDR1 SQVTM and CDR2 ANQGSEA. Treatment-naive patients with stable or active relapsing-remitting disease served as multiple sclerosis controls. TEMRA cells underwent FACS enrichment and CD8+ and CD4+ T cells underwent negative isolation.

The sequenced material came from CD4+ T cells from PBMCs. The clonotype comes from a human donor with multiple sclerosis. The chain links TRBV29-1 to TRBJ1-5; no clear D gene. CDR3 bases: TGCAGCGTTGAAGTCGCGTATGGGCAGCCCCAGCATTTT. It codes for CSVEVAYGQPQHF.